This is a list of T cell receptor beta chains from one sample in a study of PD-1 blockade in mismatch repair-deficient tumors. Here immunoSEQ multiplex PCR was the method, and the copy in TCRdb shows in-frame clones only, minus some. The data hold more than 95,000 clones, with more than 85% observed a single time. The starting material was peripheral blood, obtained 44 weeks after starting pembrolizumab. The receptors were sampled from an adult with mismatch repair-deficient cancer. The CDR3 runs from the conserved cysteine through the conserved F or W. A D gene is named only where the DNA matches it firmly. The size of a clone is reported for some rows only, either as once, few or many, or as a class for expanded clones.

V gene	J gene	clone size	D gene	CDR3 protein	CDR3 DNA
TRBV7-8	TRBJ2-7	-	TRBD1	CASSTRTGEPYEQYF	TGTGCCAGCAGCACCAGGACAGGGGAGCCCTACGAGCAGTACTTC
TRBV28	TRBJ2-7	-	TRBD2	CASSLMLSGANYEQYF	TGTGCCAGCAGTTTGATGCTTAGCGGGGCCAACTACGAGCAGTACTTC
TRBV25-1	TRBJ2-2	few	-	CASSDRTGELFF	TGTGCCAGCAGTGACCGCACCGGGGAGCTGTTTTTT
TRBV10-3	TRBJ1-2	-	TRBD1	CAISSTGGDREYGYTF	TGTGCCATCAGTTCAACAGGGGGCGATCGGGAATATGGCTACACCTTC
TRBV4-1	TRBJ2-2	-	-	CASSHLKSLQIGELFF	TGCGCCAGCAGCCATCTCAAATCATTGCAGATCGGGGAGCTGTTTTTT
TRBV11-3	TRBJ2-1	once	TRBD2	CASSPSMTSGSYNEQFF	TGTGCCAGCAGCCCATCTATGACTAGCGGCTCCTACAATGAGCAGTTCTTC
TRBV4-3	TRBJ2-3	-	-	CASSQDRRTSQYF	TGCGCCAGCAGCCAAGATCGGAGGACCTCGCAGTATTTT
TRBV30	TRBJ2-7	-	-	CAWSGQSLVTSYEQYF	TGTGCCTGGAGTGGACAATCGCTAGTAACTTCCTACGAGCAGTACTTC
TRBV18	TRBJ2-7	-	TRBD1	CASSPGTDYEQYF	TGTGCCAGCTCACCCGGGACAGACTACGAGCAGTACTTC
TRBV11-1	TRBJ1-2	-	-	CASSHNTNYGYTF	TGTGCCAGCAGCCACAACACTAACTATGGCTACACCTTC
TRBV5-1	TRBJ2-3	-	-	CASRGVGTDTQYF	TGCGCCAGCAGGGGGGTAGGCACAGATACGCAGTATTTT
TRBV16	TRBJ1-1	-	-	CASSPDRGMNTEAFF	TGTGCCAGCAGCCCTGACCGGGGGATGAACACTGAAGCTTTCTTT
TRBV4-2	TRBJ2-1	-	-	CASSHYYEGNEQFF	TGTGCCAGCAGCCATTACTATGAGGGCAATGAGCAGTTCTTC
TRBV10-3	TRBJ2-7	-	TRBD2	CAISESKPGGASYEQYF	TGTGCCATCAGTGAGTCAAAGCCGGGGGGGGCTTCCTACGAGCAGTACTTC
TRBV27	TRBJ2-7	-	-	CASSFGEGPYEQYF	TGTGCCAGCAGTTTTGGCGAGGGACCCTACGAGCAGTACTTC
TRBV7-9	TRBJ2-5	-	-	CASSSNRVEQETQYF	TGTGCCAGCAGCTCGAATCGAGTCGAGCAAGAGACCCAGTACTTC
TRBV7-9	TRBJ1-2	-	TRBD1	CASRDDRALYGYTF	TGTGCCAGCAGAGACGACAGGGCCCTCTATGGCTACACCTTC
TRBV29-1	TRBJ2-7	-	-	CSVELAGGYEQYF	TGCAGCGTTGAATTAGCTGGGGGCTACGAGCAGTACTTC
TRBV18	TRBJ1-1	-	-	CASSPPTGGVNTEAFF	TGTGCCAGCTCACCACCGACCGGGGGGGTGAACACTGAAGCTTTCTTT
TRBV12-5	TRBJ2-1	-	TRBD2	CASGSIAGGRYNEQFF	TGTGCTAGTGGTTCCATAGCGGGAGGGCGTTACAATGAGCAGTTCTTC
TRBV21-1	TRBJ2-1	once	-	CASSKAWVIRSYTYNEQFF	TGTGCCAGCAGCAAAGCATGGGTAATTAGATCCTACACCTACAATGAGCAGTTCTTC
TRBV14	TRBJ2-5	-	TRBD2	CASSHGLAGKETQYF	TGTGCCAGCAGCCACGGACTAGCGGGAAAAGAGACCCAGTACTTC
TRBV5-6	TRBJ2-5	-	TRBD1	CASSLGAGGIMKTQYF	TGTGCCAGCAGCTTGGGTGCAGGGGGTATAATGAAGACCCAGTACTTC